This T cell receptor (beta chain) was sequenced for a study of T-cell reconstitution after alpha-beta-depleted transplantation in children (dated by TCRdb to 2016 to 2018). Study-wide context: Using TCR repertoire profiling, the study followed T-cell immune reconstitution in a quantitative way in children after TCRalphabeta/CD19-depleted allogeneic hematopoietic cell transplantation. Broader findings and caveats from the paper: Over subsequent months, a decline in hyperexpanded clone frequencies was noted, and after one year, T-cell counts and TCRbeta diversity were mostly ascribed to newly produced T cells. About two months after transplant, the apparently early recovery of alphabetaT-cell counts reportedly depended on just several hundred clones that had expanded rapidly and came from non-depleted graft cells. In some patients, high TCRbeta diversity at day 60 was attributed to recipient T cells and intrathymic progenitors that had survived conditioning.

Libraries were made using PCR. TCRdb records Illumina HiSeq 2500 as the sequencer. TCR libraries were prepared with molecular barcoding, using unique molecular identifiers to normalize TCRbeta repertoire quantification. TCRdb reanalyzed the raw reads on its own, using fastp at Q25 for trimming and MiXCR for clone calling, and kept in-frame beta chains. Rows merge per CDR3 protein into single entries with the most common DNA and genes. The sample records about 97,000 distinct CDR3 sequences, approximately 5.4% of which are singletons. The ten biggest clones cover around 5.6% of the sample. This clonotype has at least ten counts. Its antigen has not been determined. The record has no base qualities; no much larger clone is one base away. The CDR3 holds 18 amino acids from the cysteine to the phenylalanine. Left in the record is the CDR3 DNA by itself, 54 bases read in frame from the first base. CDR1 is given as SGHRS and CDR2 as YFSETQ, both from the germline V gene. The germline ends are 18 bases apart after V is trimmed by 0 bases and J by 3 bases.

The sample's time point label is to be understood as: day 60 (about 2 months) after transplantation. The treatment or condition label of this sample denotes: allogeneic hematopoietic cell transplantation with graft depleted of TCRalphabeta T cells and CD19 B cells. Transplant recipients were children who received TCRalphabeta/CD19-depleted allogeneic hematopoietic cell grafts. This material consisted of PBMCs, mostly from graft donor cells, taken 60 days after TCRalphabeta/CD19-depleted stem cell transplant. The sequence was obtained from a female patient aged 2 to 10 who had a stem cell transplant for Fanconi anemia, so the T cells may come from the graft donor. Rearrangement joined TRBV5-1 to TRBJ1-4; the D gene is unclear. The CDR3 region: CASSLAPFHGESNEKLFF. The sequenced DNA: TGCGCCAGCAGCTTGGCCCCATTTCACGGGGAGTCTAATGAAAAACTGTTTTTT.